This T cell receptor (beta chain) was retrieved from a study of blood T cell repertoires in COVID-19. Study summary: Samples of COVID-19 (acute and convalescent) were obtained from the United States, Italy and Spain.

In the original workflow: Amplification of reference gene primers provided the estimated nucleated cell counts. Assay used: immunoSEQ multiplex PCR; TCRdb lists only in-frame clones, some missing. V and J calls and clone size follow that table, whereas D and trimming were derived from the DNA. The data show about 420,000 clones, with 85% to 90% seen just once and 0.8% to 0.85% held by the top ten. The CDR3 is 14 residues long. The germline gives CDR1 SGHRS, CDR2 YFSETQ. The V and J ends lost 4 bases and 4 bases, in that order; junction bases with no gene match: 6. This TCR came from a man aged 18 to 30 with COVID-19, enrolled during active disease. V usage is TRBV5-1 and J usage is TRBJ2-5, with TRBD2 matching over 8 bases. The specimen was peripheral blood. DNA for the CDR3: TGCGCCAGCAGCCCTGCGGGGGGTCGAGAGACCCAGTACTTC. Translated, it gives CASSPAGGRETQYF.